These 8 T cell receptor beta chains were all obtained from the same sample, sequenced in a study of T cell repertoires in cytomegalovirus infection. No cognate antigen is known for these TCRs. TCRdb re-analysed the reads in MiXCR, keeping a single row per CDR3 protein. The sample shows around 230,000 distinct CDR3 sequences, approximately 40% of them seen only once. This specimen consisted of CD8+ T cells from cultured PBMCs, obtained from culture after CMV antigen stimulation. The receptors were sampled from a human donor in good health (CMV status not recorded). Some clones in this sample may be carry-over from other donors' samples.

J is TRBJ1-1 and V is TRBV7-8, with 8 bases identical to TRBD1. The CDR3 extends over 17 amino acids. V was pared by 6 bases and J by 5 bases, with 17 bases of the junction left unmatched. Germline loops: CDR1 SGHVS, CDR2 FQNEAQ. The CDR3 DNA is TGTGCCAGCAGTCGACTACCGGGGCAGGGGGCGGGGACTGAAGCTTTCTTT. The encoded protein is CASSRLPGQGAGTEAFF.

The sample holds a few counts of this clonotype. J is TRBJ1-1 and V is TRBV7-9; tentative D call: TRBD1 (6 bases). Germline loops: CDR1 SEHNR, CDR2 FQNEAQ (reference sequence). V was trimmed by 6 bases and J by 6 bases, leaving 29 bases between them. CDR3 size: 18 residues. The CDR3 is CASSRITYRAKGGAEAFF. CDR3 in DNA: TGTGCCAGCAGTCGTATTACCTACCGGGCTAAGGGGGGTGCTGAAGCTTTCTTT. Filled out from reference TRBV7-9 and TRBJ1-1, the complete variable domain reads DTGVSQNPRHKITKRGQNVTFRCDPISEHNRLYWYRQTLGQGPEFLTYFQNEAQLEKSRLLSDRFSAERPKGSFSTLEIQRTEQGDSAMYLCASSRITYRAKGGAEAFFGQGTRLTVV.

CDR3 in amino acids: CAIRDSSYEQYF. The CDR3 DNA reads as TGTGCCATCCGGGACAGCTCCTACGAGCAGTACTTC. The chain employs TRBV10-3 and TRBJ2-7, with 7 bases matching TRBD1. With 8 bases clipped from V and 0 bases from J, the junction kept 1 base outside the gene matches. The CDR3 extends over 12 amino acids. Germline CDR1 reads ENHRY; CDR2 reads SYGVKD.

This clonotype was seen only a few times. The chain uses TRBV27 and TRBJ2-3; 8 nucleotides align to TRBD2. The length of the CDR3 is 14 residues. Germline values: CDR1 MNHEY, CDR2 SMNVEV (reference sequence). Losses at the gene ends were 6 bases for V and 7 bases for J; bases not matched to a gene: 9. The CDR3 nucleotides are TGTGCCAGCAGGAGCGGCGGGAGGTGGTATACGCAGTATTTT. It yields the protein CASRSGGRWYTQYF.

The CDR3: CAISGDREETQYF. The CDR3 coding sequence is TGTGCCATCAGTGGCGACAGGGAAGAGACCCAGTACTTC. V and J are TRBV10-3 and TRBJ2-5; TRBD1 aligns across 7 bases. V trimming: 4 bases; J trimming: 3 bases; junction bases outside the gene matches: 2. Germline CDR1 is ENHRY and CDR2 is SYGVKD. The CDR3 has 13 amino acids.

The table lists this clonotype with a count of one. Here the CDR3 DNA reads TGTGCCAGCAGCTTGGGGGAAGTCAGGCCCCAGCATTTT. Translated, it gives CASSLGEVRPQHF. The rearrangement joins TRBV5-5 to TRBJ1-5; D not resolved. Trimming shortened V by 0 bases and J by 9 bases, and 10 bases separated the two germline ends. Germline CDR1 is SGHKS and CDR2 is YYEKEE (reference sequence). This CDR3 is built from 13 residues.

With regard to this clonotype: A read error is possible here, since a much larger clone lies one base away. The CDR3 DNA is TGTGCCAGCAGCTTAGGGGTTTCGGGTCTTAATGAAAAACTGTTTTTT. Protein sequence: CASSLGVSGLNEKLFF. The chain is built from TRBV7-6 and TRBJ1-4; the D is unclear. Germline CDR1 SGHVS, CDR2 FNYEAQ. The CDR3 is 16 residues long. V was cut by 1 base and J by 4 bases, with 13 bases left in between.

The table lists this clonotype with many counts. CDR3 region: CASSPAGTGIYTDTQYF. The CDR3 nucleotides are TGTGCCAGCAGCCCGGCCGGGACAGGGATTTACACAGATACGCAGTATTTT. This sequence joins TRBV11-2 and TRBJ2-3, with TRBD1 identical over 9 bases. Losses at the gene ends were 5 bases for V and 2 bases for J; bases not matched to a gene: 11. CDR3 length equals 17 residues. CDR1 is SGHAT, CDR2 FQNNGV, per germline. The whole variable domain, remainder taken from reference TRBV11-2 and TRBJ2-3, is EAGVAQSPRYKIIEKRQSVAFWCNPISGHATLYWYQQILGQGPKLLIQFQNNGVVDDSQLPKDRFSAERLKGVDSTLKIQPAKLEDSAVYLCASSPAGTGIYTDTQYFGPGTRLTVL.